This paragraph covers one T cell receptor (beta chain) sequence. This clone was detected a few times. Its antigen is not yet known. Base qualities were left out, and no much larger clone turns up one base away. This sample is drawn from a study of cytomegalovirus exposure and HLA in healthy donors (dated by TCRdb to between 2016 and 2019). Notes on the research overall: According to a later analysis, one platform produced both the roughly 120 validation repertoires and the roughly 640 repertoires of the first cohort. The study aimed to test whether signatures of past pathogen exposure could be identified by cataloging public T cell receptors. Besides the first cohort of 666 subjects, a separate validation cohort made up of roughly 120 different subjects was used. To predict cytomegalovirus infection status, the study combined high-throughput TCR immunosequencing, statistical association of individual TCRs with disease status, and machine learning. What the study reported, not specific to this receptor: The authors suggested that the approach could potentially be extended to other disease states and immunological phenotypes. While some public TCRs were present in many individuals, most TCR sequences turned up only very rarely across donors. A later analysis had no HLA typing for the validation cohort, so co-occurrence there was scored across all 130 or so repertoires. The study listed approximately 160 TCR beta chains as associated with cytomegalovirus. In both the original and validation cohorts, the classifier was reported to diagnose cytomegalovirus status with high specificity and sensitivity. A few of the identified cytomegalovirus-associated TCR beta chains were confirmed in vitro to be specific for cytomegalovirus antigens. Of the cluster scores, roughly 93% were above 0 in a later analysis, which found that TCRs clustered in the first cohort also tended to co-occur in the approximately 120 validation repertoires.

Libraries were constructed by the immunoSEQ multiplex PCR assay. The published analysis was carried out like this. A statistical classification framework was developed to diagnose cytomegalovirus status using the catalog of TCR beta chain sequences. TCRdb obtained this table from immuneACCESS and retained in-frame rearrangements with V and J assigned. These tables miss some clones; where compared with another copy, unresolved V genes account for less than half of the shortfall, and the remainder is unexplained. That table furnishes V, J and clone size, whereas the DNA furnished D and trimming. The sample has a few hundred thousand clones on record, around nine tenths of them singletons. The ten largest account for over 2.5% of the sample. From its cysteine to its phenylalanine, the CDR3 spans 11 amino acids. Only the CDR3 portion is preserved as DNA: 33 bases, with reading frame beginning at the first base. Per the germline V gene, SGHDT is the CDR1 and YYEEEE is the CDR2. V was cut back by 3 bases and J by 9 bases, leaving a gap of 10 bases between them.

The donors belonged to the validation cohort of about 110 subjects, which was separate from the approximately 610-subject first cohort. This TCR derives from a woman under 30 in good health and CMV-seronegative. This chain is built from TRBV5-6 and TRBJ2-7; a tentative D match to TRBD2 spans 5 bases. The sequencing sample was made of PBMCs. The CDR3 protein sequence reads: CASSSGLGQYF. Here is the DNA: TGTGCCAGCAGCTCGGGGTTGGGGCAGTACTTC.